This T cell receptor beta chain was retrieved from a study of T-cell reconstitution after alpha-beta-depleted transplantation in children. This clonotype appeared a few times. The CDR3 runs 15 residues. Germline V gene sequence: CDR1 SGHVS, CDR2 FNYEAQ. With V trimmed by 0 bases and J by 2 bases, 3 bases remained unmatched. Unique molecular identifiers were incorporated into the prepared TCRbeta library. MiXCR was run by TCRdb on the PCR reads, yielding one entry per CDR3 protein. The table includes around 250,000 distinct CDR3 sequences, nearly 10% detected once. This chain connects TRBV7-6 to TRBJ1-1; TRBD1 matches 7 bases. Source: PBMCs from the stem cell graft donor, taken from the stem cell graft. The TCR was taken from a human donor who donated a stem cell graft to a child with SCID. The CDR3 DNA is TGTGCCAGCAGCTTAGCTGGACAGGCTAACACTGAAGCTTTCTTT. It is translated as CASSLAGQANTEAFF.